This T cell receptor (beta chain) was sequenced in a study of blood T cell repertoires in COVID-19. CDR3 length: 13 residues. V lost 2 bases, J lost 6 bases, and 7 bases lay in between. Per germline, CDR1 KGHSH and CDR2 LQKENI. Sequenced by immunoSEQ multiplex PCR; TCRdb stores in-frame clones only, minus some. The table records about 260,000 clones, approximately 86% of them present only once. In the case of this clone: Other DNA sequences from this sample encode an identical CDR3 as well.

Material: peripheral blood. This chain links TRBV18 with TRBJ2-2, with D perhaps matching TRBD1 (5 bases). The receptor was derived from a middle-aged man with active or convalescent COVID-19. The CDR3 DNA sequence: TGTGCCAGCTCACCAGGGGCGTCCGGGGAGCTGTTTTTT. Translation gives CASSPGASGELFF.